This T cell receptor beta chain was recovered during a study of T-cell memory formation after mild COVID-19. At the level of the study: Largely donor-specific sequence clusters came from two donors.

5'RACE with constant-segment primers yielded barcoded, UMI-tagged TCR alpha and TCR beta cDNA libraries. One entry per CDR3 protein, called by TCRdb with MiXCR from the 5' RACE reads. The sample has 550,000 to 600,000 distinct CDR3 sequences, 15% to 20% seen once. Whole-study results and caveats: Mainly CM and EM harbored the contracting CD4+ clones; mainly EMRA harbored the CD8+ ones. The pre-infection memory compartment contained some responding clones, suggesting cross-reactive memory joined.

CDR1 and CDR2 from the germline V gene are SGHRS and YFSETQ. The CDR3 spans 17 residues. V shed 0 bases and J shed 3 bases, with 19 bases lying between them. This clonotype was detected ten times or more. Its antigen is not identified. Material: PBMCs or a T cell subset sorted from them (not recorded which). This chain joins TRBV5-1 and TRBJ2-7; possibly TRBD2 for D (6 bases). This TCR came from an adult woman who had mild COVID-19 (a few samples of this study predate the infection). Cell type and time point are not known. This chain's CDR3 is CASSLAATAGSYYEQYF. The DNA for the CDR3 is TGCGCCAGCAGCTTGGCCGCGACGGCGGGGTCTTACTACGAGCAGTACTTC.